The clone carrying this T cell receptor beta chain appeared many times. Its matching antigen is unknown. This entry belongs to a study of prognosis after radiotherapy for stage I lung cancer. Looking at the study overall: The study recorded distant metastases in a handful of patients (median roughly 7 months) after radiotherapy and no significant progression in 15. Whole-study results and caveats: Differing TRBV and TRBJ gene usage was reportedly seen between patients with and without metastases.

This CDR3 spans 14 amino acids. The V gene end was trimmed by 2 bases and the J gene end by 7 bases; junction bases not matched to a gene: 6. Germline assignment: CDR1 KGHSH and CDR2 LQKENI. Two rounds of multiplex PCR amplified TCR beta CDR3 from genomic DNA. Individual primers that were specific to each TRBV and TRBJ gene served in first-round PCR. TCRdb re-called the multiplex PCR reads through MiXCR, storing one row per CDR3 protein. Of 30,000 to 40,000 distinct CDR3 sequences in the sample, around 30% were seen once. The clonotype was recovered from a donor of 50 years or more with non-small cell lung cancer. Specimen: PBMCs, collected before or after stereotactic body radiation therapy (not recorded which). The chain carries TRBV18 and TRBJ1-1; TRBD1 agrees at 8 bases. The CDR3 DNA is TGTGCCAGCTCACCATCGGGACAGGAAATTGAAGCTTTCTTT. Translated: CASSPSGQEIEAFF. Variable domain in full (rest from reference TRBV18 and TRBJ1-1): NAGVMQNPRHLVRRRGQEARLRCSPMKGHSHVYWYRQLPEEGLKFMVYLQKENIIDESGMPKERFSAEFPKEGPSILRIQQVVRGDSAAYFCASSPSGQEIEAFFGQGTRLTVV.